This T cell receptor beta chain was observed in a study of glioma-infiltrating T cells after dendritic cell vaccination. There are a few counts of this clone. As to time point: after dendritic cell vaccination, including at tumor progression/relapse. The vaccine used monocyte-derived dendritic cells pulsed overnight with autologous tumor lysate. Assay: immunoSEQ multiplex PCR; the TCRdb copy retains only in-frame clones and omits some. Found here are a few thousand clones, 65% to 90% of them singletons; the top ten hold roughly 10%. The V gene lost 1 base and the J gene lost 0 bases, with 7 bases spanning the gap. Germline V CDR1 and CDR2: SGHTA, FQGNSA. The CDR3 totals 15 residues.

This chain links TRBV7-2 with TRBJ1-3; D ambiguous. The source was tumor tissue, collected after dendritic cell vaccination. This TCR was recovered from a human donor with glioblastoma. CDR3 bases: TGTGCCAGCAGCTTAGTGGCAGTCTCTGGAAACACCATATATTTT. Its translation: CASSLVAVSGNTIYF.